These 27 T cell receptor beta chains were all obtained from the same sample, sequenced in a study of blood T cell repertoires in COVID-19. Profiled with immunoSEQ multiplex PCR; TCRdb holds only in-frame clones, not every one. The table records approximately 170,000 clones, approximately 82% of them present only once. The sequencing sample was made of peripheral blood. The receptors stem from a woman of 80 years or more with active or convalescent COVID-19.

This chain uses TRBV12-3 or TRBV12-4 with TRBJ1-2, with D perhaps matching TRBD1 (5 bases). Trimming stripped 7 bases from V and 5 bases from J, with 14 bases between. This CDR3 is 13 amino acids long. The CDR3 nucleotides are TGTGCCAGCACGCGGGGGGATCGGTATGGCTACACCTTC. Translating it yields CASTRGDRYGYTF.

The V gene is TRBV24-1, the J gene TRBJ1-5, with a weak D call TRBD1 (6 bases). The CDR3 is 15 amino acids. CDR1 is KGHDR and CDR2 is SFDVKD in the germline V gene. Trimming shortened V by 3 bases and J by 6 bases, and 14 bases separated the two germline ends. The CDR3 spells CATSDPGGVGQPQHF. Here the CDR3 DNA reads TGTGCCACCAGTGATCCGGGGGGCGTGGGTCAGCCCCAGCATTTT.

A few counts support this clone. V gene TRBV28 combines with J gene TRBJ2-3; D unclear. The CDR3 runs to 13 residues. Trimming removed 2 bases at V and 2 bases at J, with 5 bases between. Per germline, CDR1 MDHEN and CDR2 SYDVKM. The DNA of the CDR3 is TGTGCCAGCAGTTTAGCGGACACAGATACGCAGTATTTT. This translates into CASSLADTDTQYF.

The CDR3 region is CASSIHQDYEQYF. The CDR3 bases are TGTGCCAGTAGTATTCATCAGGACTACGAGCAGTACTTC. The chain joins TRBV19 to TRBJ2-7, with unresolved D. CDR3 size: 13 residues. The V and J ends lost 3 bases and 3 bases respectively, with 9 bases between them. Germline CDR1 LNHDA, CDR2 SQIVND (reference sequence).

This chain uses TRBV11-2 with TRBJ1-1; D is perhaps TRBD1 (5 bases). This CDR3 is built from 13 residues. Germline CDR1 and CDR2: SGHAT and FQNNGV. The V end lost 3 bases, the J end lost 4 bases, and 9 bases lay between the germline ends. This CDR3 reads CASSFQGGTEAFF. CDR3 nucleotide sequence: TGTGCCAGCAGCTTTCAGGGAGGCACTGAAGCTTTCTTT. Together with reference TRBV11-2 and TRBJ1-1, the CDR3 gives the full variable domain: EAGVAQSPRYKIIEKRQSVAFWCNPISGHATLYWYQQILGQGPKLLIQFQNNGVVDDSQLPKDRFSAERLKGVDSTLKIQPAKLEDSAVYLCASSFQGGTEAFFGQGTRLTVV.

The chain joins TRBV5-4 to TRBJ1-5, with D unresolved. Germline CDR1 and CDR2: SGHNT and YYREEE (reference sequence). Trimming took off 0 bases at V and 6 bases at J, with 4 bases between the two ends. The CDR3 is 12 residues long. In DNA form, the CDR3 reads TGTGCCAGCAGCTTGGCCGGTCAGCCCCAGCATTTT. Translation gives CASSLAGQPQHF.

The chain combines TRBV28 with TRBJ1-1; tentative D call: TRBD1 (6 bases). Germline CDR1 MDHEN, CDR2 SYDVKM. There are 13 residues in the CDR3. V lost 5 bases to trimming and J lost 7 bases, with 14 bases between them. The chain's CDR3 is CASSLLGQFEAFF. In DNA form, the CDR3 reads TGTGCCAGCAGTCTCCTTGGACAGTTTGAAGCTTTCTTT.

This chain connects TRBV6-5 to TRBJ2-7; D call uncertain. The CDR3 sequence is 13 residues long. The V end was cut by 2 bases, the J end by 1 base, with 6 bases between. From germline, CDR1 is MNHEY and CDR2 SVGAGI. DNA for the CDR3: TGTGCCAGCAGTTACCCCGGTTCCTACGAGCAGTACTTC. Residues: CASSYPGSYEQYF.

The chain carries TRBV20-1 and TRBJ1-1; no firm D call. Per germline, CDR1 DFQATT and CDR2 SNEGSKA (reference sequence). V was clipped by 3 bases and J by 0 bases, with 8 bases between them. The CDR3 is made up of 13 amino acids. CDR3 nucleotide sequence: TGCAGTGCTAGTGGGCATTTGAACACTGAAGCTTTCTTT. Protein sequence: CSASGHLNTEAFF.

The gene calls are TRBV5-1 and TRBJ2-1, with 8 bases aligning to TRBD2. Germline loops: CDR1 SGHRS, CDR2 YFSETQ. The V gene end was trimmed by 0 bases and the J gene end by 9 bases; junction bases not matched to a gene: 14. CDR3 size: 17 residues. The CDR3 loop is CASSLEASGLGQGEQFF. The CDR3 bases are TGCGCCAGCAGCTTGGAGGCTAGCGGGTTGGGCCAGGGTGAGCAGTTCTTC.

The chain has TRBV7-6 and TRBJ2-7, with 7 bases aligning to TRBD2. CDR1 and CDR2 (germline): SGHVS, FNYEAQ. Trimming cost V 4 bases and J 1 base; bases outside gene matches: 7. The CDR3 has 15 residues. CDR3 coding DNA: TGTGCCAGCAGCTCTAGCGGTGCATCTTCCTACGAGCAGTACTTC. Its protein is CASSSSGASSYEQYF.

The CDR3: CASTRTQTSGRTPYEQYF. The CDR3 coding sequence is TGTGCCAGTACGCGCACTCAAACTAGCGGGAGGACTCCCTACGAGCAGTACTTC. The chain uses TRBV2 and TRBJ2-7, with 12 nucleotides matching TRBD2. Looked up from germline, CDR1 is SNHLY and CDR2 is FYNNEI. CDR3 length equals 18 residues. The V gene end was trimmed by 9 bases and the J gene end by 2 bases; junction bases not matched to a gene: 17. The complete variable domain, with remaining parts taken from reference TRBV2 and TRBJ2-7, reads EPEVTQTPSHQVTQMGQEVILRCVPISNHLYFYWYRQILGQKVEFLVSFYNNEISEKSEIFDDQFSVERPDGSNFTLKIRSTKLEDSAMYFCASTRTQTSGRTPYEQYFGPGTRLTVT.

The J gene is TRBJ2-1, the V gene TRBV7-9; weak D call: TRBD2 (6 bases). The CDR3 contains 16 residues. CDR1 is SEHNR and CDR2 is FQNEAQ in the germline V gene (reference sequence). V was shortened by 3 bases and J by 6 bases, with 18 bases between the two germline ends. CDR3 bases: TGTGCCAGCAGCTTTCTTTCCCCTACCGGGAGCAATGAGCAGTTCTTC. Its translation is CASSFLSPTGSNEQFF.

J is TRBJ2-5 and V is TRBV11-3; TRBD2 is a possible D gene (6 bases). Germline V gives CDR1 SGHNT, CDR2 YENEEA. Trimming pared 5 bases from V and 1 base from J, leaving 11 bases between. This CDR3 is built from 14 residues. DNA of the CDR3: TGTGCCAGCAGCCCCGGAGGGAGCCAAGAGACCCAGTACTTC. It translates to CASSPGGSQETQYF. Full variable domain (remainder filled in from reference TRBV11-3 and TRBJ2-5): EAGVVQSPRYKIIEKKQPVAFWCNPISGHNTLYWYLQNLGQGPELLIRYENEEAVDDSQLPKDRFSAERLKGVDSTLKIQPAELGDSAVYLCASSPGGSQETQYFGPGTRLLVL.

The V call is TRBV9, the J call TRBJ2-5; weak D call: TRBD2 (5 bases). Germline loops: CDR1 SGDLS, CDR2 YYNGEE. The CDR3 length is 18 residues. The V end lost 0 bases, the J end lost 5 bases, and 23 bases lay between the germline ends. The CDR3 DNA reads TGTGCCAGCAGCGTAGATCGCCCCCCATGGGGAGTGGCGGAGACCCAGTACTTC. This translates into CASSVDRPPWGVAETQYF.

The chain recombines TRBV5-5 with TRBJ2-3, with D perhaps TRBD2 (5 bases). CDR1 is SGHKS, CDR2 YYEKEE, per germline (reference sequence). V lost 3 bases to trimming and J lost 1 base, with 18 bases between them. This CDR3 region has 17 residues. For the CDR3, the DNA is TGTGCCAGCAGCTATCCCAGACTATCCCAGGGCACAGATACGCAGTATTTT. Protein: CASSYPRLSQGTDTQYF.

This clone was seen a single time. The chain recombines TRBV5-1 with TRBJ1-4; 10 nucleotides line up with TRBD1. The germline gives CDR1 SGHRS, CDR2 YFSETQ. This CDR3 contains 17 residues. The trim removed 3 bases at V and 7 bases at J, leaving 12 bases unmatched. DNA of the CDR3: TGCGCCAGCAGCTCGGGGGGACAGGGGCCGAAGAGTGAAAAACTGTTTTTT. This sequence encodes CASSSGGQGPKSEKLFF. Based on the CDR3 plus reference TRBV5-1 and TRBJ1-4, the full variable domain is KAGVTQTPRYLIKTRGQQVTLSCSPISGHRSVSWYQQTPGQGLQFLFEYFSETQRNKGNFPGRFSGRQFSNSRSEMNVSTLELGDSALYLCASSSGGQGPKSEKLFFGSGTQLSVL.

The CDR3 region has the DNA TGTGCCAGCCTTACCGGTGTTTATGGCTACACCTTC. Amino acid sequence: CASLTGVYGYTF. J is TRBJ1-2 and V is TRBV28; D unclear. V shed 8 bases and J shed 5 bases, with 12 bases lying between them. The CDR3 runs to 12 residues. Looked up from germline, CDR1 is MDHEN and CDR2 is SYDVKM.

Only one count was recorded for this clone. This chain connects TRBV5-1 to TRBJ1-3, with D maybe TRBD1 (5 bases). The CDR3 is made up of 14 amino acids. CDR1 is SGHRS, CDR2 YFSETQ, per germline. The ends were cut back, 4 bases at V and 2 bases at J, with 10 bases in the middle. The CDR3: CASSTAGAGNTIYF. The CDR3, as DNA: TGCGCCAGCAGCACCGCGGGGGCTGGAAACACCATATATTTT.

J is TRBJ2-1 and V is TRBV9, with a weak D call TRBD2 (5 bases). Germline CDR1 is SGDLS and CDR2 is YYNGEE. CDR3 length: 15 amino acids. V was shortened by 1 base and J by 4 bases, with 12 bases between the two germline ends. The CDR3 spells CASSVRLADYNEQFF. The DNA of the CDR3 is TGTGCCAGCAGCGTAAGGCTAGCTGATTACAATGAGCAGTTCTTC. The full variable domain, rest sourced from reference TRBV9 and TRBJ2-1, is DSGVTQTPKHLITATGQRVTLRCSPRSGDLSVYWYQQSLDQGLQFLIQYYNGEERAKGNILERFSAQQFPDLHSELNLSSLELGDSALYFCASSVRLADYNEQFFGPGTRLTVL.

V usage is TRBV12-5 and J usage is TRBJ2-1; 8 bases fit TRBD2. The ends lost 8 bases at V and 2 bases at J; junction bases unmatched: 20. This CDR3 is 19 amino acids long. Germline V gene lookup returns CDR1 LGHNT and CDR2 FRNRAP. CDR3 region: CASILASGPYPGTYNEQFF. CDR3 in DNA: TGTGCTAGTATTTTGGCTAGCGGGCCTTATCCAGGAACCTACAATGAGCAGTTCTTC.

This clone appeared once. V usage is TRBV5-1 and J usage is TRBJ2-1; the D gene is possibly TRBD2 (5 bases). Germline CDR1 SGHRS, CDR2 YFSETQ. Trimming shortened V by 3 bases and J by 9 bases, and 22 bases separated the two germline ends. The CDR3 runs 16 residues. The CDR3 here is CASSSGLHGELGEQFF. In nucleotides, the CDR3 is TGCGCCAGCAGCTCAGGACTCCATGGGGAACTTGGTGAGCAGTTCTTC.

A few counts support this clone. The J gene is TRBJ1-6, the V gene TRBV5-4; a weak D match, TRBD1 (6 bases). V was shortened by 3 bases and J by 5 bases, with 12 bases between the two germline ends. CDR1 SGHNT and CDR2 YYREEE come from the germline V gene (reference sequence). The CDR3 spans 15 residues. The CDR3 region has the DNA TGTGCCAGCAGCTCGGGACAACGAAATAATTCACCCCTCCACTTT. Its protein product is CASSSGQRNNSPLHF.

V and J are TRBV27 and TRBJ2-3; D ambiguous. Trimming cost V 2 bases and J 2 bases, with 8 bases left between them. Germline values: CDR1 MNHEY, CDR2 SMNVEV (reference sequence). This CDR3 spans 14 amino acids. CDR3 loop: CASSLDHTTDTQYF. Written as DNA, the CDR3 is TGTGCCAGCAGTTTAGATCACACCACAGATACGCAGTATTTT.

This clone has only one observation. The same CDR3 can be traced to other DNA sequences in this sample. The CDR3 region is CASSLVRSSYNEQFF. In DNA form, the CDR3 reads TGCGCCAGCAGCTTGGTGCGGAGCTCCTACAATGAGCAGTTCTTC. The gene calls are TRBV5-1 and TRBJ2-1; D unclear. Germline V gene data show CDR1 as SGHRS and CDR2 as YFSETQ. V lost 0 bases, J lost 0 bases, and 7 bases lay in between. This CDR3 is 15 amino acids long.

V and J are TRBV15 and TRBJ1-1; D gene uncertain. This CDR3 region has 15 residues. Germline assignment: CDR1 LNHNV and CDR2 YYDKDF (reference sequence). Trimming removed 0 bases at V and 2 bases at J, with 10 bases between. The CDR3 DNA sequence: TGTGCCACCAGCAGAGAGTACCAGAAAAACACTGAAGCTTTCTTT. Amino acid sequence: CATSREYQKNTEAFF.

The rearrangement uses TRBV18 and TRBJ1-1, with TRBD1 matching 8 bases. Germline V gene sequence: CDR1 KGHSH, CDR2 LQKENI. The CDR3 is made up of 13 amino acids. Trimming cost V 3 bases and J 8 bases; bases outside gene matches: 5. The CDR3 DNA reads TGTGCCAGCTCACCTCCTGGGACAGGCGAAGCTTTCTTT. It translates to CASSPPGTGEAFF.